Following are 19 T cell receptor beta chains from one sample sequenced in a study of T cell repertoires in cytomegalovirus infection. TCRdb independently ran MiXCR on the reads; one entry per CDR3 protein. Here the sample spans some 180,000 distinct CDR3 sequences, roughly 9% being singletons. Sequencing was performed on PBMCs. The receptors stem from a human donor in good health (CMV status not recorded). Some clones in this sample may be carry-over from other donors' samples.

Ten or more counts support this clonotype. The CDR3 loop is CASSLWGVNTEAFF. CDR3 nucleotide sequence: TGTGCCAGCAGCCTGTGGGGGGTGAACACTGAAGCTTTCTTT. The chain links TRBV7-2 to TRBJ1-1; a weak D match, TRBD1 (5 bases). CDR3 length: 14 residues. The ends were cut back, 5 bases at V and 0 bases at J, with 10 bases in the middle. Looked up from germline, CDR1 is SGHTA and CDR2 is FQGNSA.

There are many counts of this clonotype. The chain uses TRBV6-5 and TRBJ2-2; unclear D gene. The CDR3 totals 17 residues. Germline values: CDR1 MNHEY, CDR2 SVGAGI. Trimming pared 2 bases from V and 1 base from J, leaving 14 bases between. This CDR3 reads CASSYAPDPQNTGELFF. The CDR3 region has the DNA TGTGCCAGCAGTTACGCGCCAGACCCTCAGAACACCGGGGAGCTGTTTTTT.

The sample holds many counts of this clonotype. This CDR3 reads CASSLRRGLGELFF. CDR3 nucleotide sequence: TGTGCCAGCAGCCTTAGGAGAGGGCTCGGGGAGCTGTTTTTT. The rearrangement uses TRBV7-2 and TRBJ2-2, with TRBD2 as a possible D gene (5 bases). The germline V gene encodes CDR1 SGHTA and CDR2 FQGNSA. V was cut by 5 bases and J by 7 bases, with 14 bases left in between. This CDR3 has 14 amino acids. The whole variable domain, remainder taken from reference TRBV7-2 and TRBJ2-2, is GAGVSQSPSNKVTEKGKDVELRCDPISGHTALYWYRQSLGQGLEFLIYFQGNSAPDKSGLPSDRFSAERTGGSVSTLTIQRTQQEDSAVYLCASSLRRGLGELFFGEGSRLTVL.

This sequence joins TRBV6-4 and TRBJ2-1; 7 nucleotides align to TRBD1. There are 15 residues in the CDR3. The junction had 10 bases not matched to a gene; V was cut back by 6 bases and J by 5 bases. From germline, CDR1 is MRHNA and CDR2 SNTAGT. Here the CDR3 reads CASRSGGFLDNEQFF. The CDR3 DNA follows: TGTGCCAGCAGATCAGGGGGATTTCTTGACAATGAGCAGTTCTTC.

This clonotype has a handful of counts. This chain uses TRBV19 with TRBJ2-1; 14 bases are shared with TRBD2. In germline, CDR1 is LNHDA, CDR2 SQIVND (reference sequence). The CDR3 loop spans 16 amino acids. With V trimmed by 3 bases and J by 7 bases, 5 bases remained unmatched. The CDR3 nucleotides are TGTGCCAGTAGTATGGGACTAGCGGGAGTCAGAAATGAGCAGTTCTTC. It specifies CASSMGLAGVRNEQFF.

The chain employs TRBV11-2 and TRBJ1-1; TRBD1 agrees at 7 bases. The CDR3 runs to 13 residues. Germline trimming cut 2 bases from V and 6 bases from J; bases unmatched to any gene: 3. The germline CDR1 and CDR2 sequences are SGHAT and FQNNGV. CDR3 nucleotides: TGTGCCAGCAGCTTATCCGGGACAGCTGAAGCTTTCTTT. Its translation: CASSLSGTAEAFF. The whole variable domain, filled in from reference TRBV11-2 and TRBJ1-1, reads EAGVAQSPRYKIIEKRQSVAFWCNPISGHATLYWYQQILGQGPKLLIQFQNNGVVDDSQLPKDRFSAERLKGVDSTLKIQPAKLEDSAVYLCASSLSGTAEAFFGQGTRLTVV.

This clonotype was picked up many times. V and J are TRBV2 and TRBJ2-3; 8 nucleotides agree with TRBD2. The CDR3 spans 15 residues. J gave up 0 bases and V 7 bases, and 6 bases lay outside the gene matches. Germline assignment: CDR1 SNHLY and CDR2 FYNNEI. Written as DNA, the CDR3 is TGTGCCAGCACGTCCGCTAGCGGGAGCACAGATACGCAGTATTTT. Translated: CASTSASGSTDTQYF.

This clonotype appeared many times. The J gene is TRBJ1-5, the V gene TRBV2; no definite D call. This CDR3 spans 14 amino acids. CDR1 SNHLY and CDR2 FYNNEI come from the germline V gene. V was trimmed by 7 bases and J by 3 bases, leaving 13 bases between them. This chain's CDR3 is CASTSGRNNQPQHF. The CDR3 nucleotides are TGTGCCAGCACCTCGGGCCGAAACAATCAGCCCCAGCATTTT.

The chain has TRBV5-5 and TRBJ1-6; TRBD1 agrees at 11 bases. After removal of 5 bases from V and 7 bases from J, the junction contained 2 bases not matched to a gene. Germline V CDR1 and CDR2: SGHKS, YYEKEE (reference sequence). The CDR3 runs to 14 residues. The CDR3 nucleotides are TGTGCCAGCAGGAGGACAGGGGGCAATTCACCCCTCCACTTT. Translation: CASRRTGGNSPLHF.

This clonotype was seen a handful of times. J is TRBJ2-1 and V is TRBV5-1, with TRBD2 as a possible D gene (6 bases). The germline gives CDR1 SGHRS, CDR2 YFSETQ. Trimming pared 1 base from V and 6 bases from J, leaving 11 bases between. CDR3 length: 14 residues. The CDR3 DNA reads as TGCGCCAGCAGCTTGAGGCAGGGAGGCAATGAGCAGTTCTTC. Its protein product is CASSLRQGGNEQFF.

The V gene is TRBV2, the J gene TRBJ2-1, with TRBD2 identical over 9 bases. CDR1 and CDR2 from the germline V gene are SNHLY and FYNNEI. This CDR3 contains 14 residues. V gave up 7 bases and J gave up 9 bases; unmatched junction bases: 10. The CDR3 sequence is CASTASGIGGEQFF. The DNA for the CDR3 is TGTGCCAGCACCGCTAGCGGGATCGGGGGTGAGCAGTTCTTC. Together with reference TRBV2 and TRBJ2-1, the CDR3 gives the full variable domain: EPEVTQTPSHQVTQMGQEVILRCVPISNHLYFYWYRQILGQKVEFLVSFYNNEISEKSEIFDDQFSVERPDGSNFTLKIRSTKLEDSAMYFCASTASGIGGEQFFGPGTRLTVL.

The gene calls are TRBV7-9 and TRBJ2-4, with 8 bases lining up with TRBD1. V was pared by 4 bases and J by 3 bases, with 14 bases of the junction left unmatched. The CDR3 runs 18 residues. Germline assignment: CDR1 SEHNR and CDR2 FQNEAQ (reference sequence). The CDR3 reads CASSSQGALGVDKNIQYF. DNA for the CDR3: TGTGCCAGCAGCTCGCAGGGGGCGTTGGGTGTTGACAAAAACATTCAGTACTTC.

This clonotype has a count of ten or more. This chain uses TRBV28 with TRBJ1-2, with a tentative D call TRBD1 (5 bases). V lost 7 bases and J lost 3, with 18 bases in between. Germline V lookup: CDR1 MDHEN, CDR2 SYDVKM. There are 15 residues in the CDR3. This chain's CDR3 is CASNPGTGDDYGYTF. The CDR3 DNA is TGTGCCAGCAATCCCGGCACGGGGGATGACTATGGCTACACCTTC.

This chain links TRBV29-1 with TRBJ2-2, with a tentative D call TRBD2 (6 bases). The germline V gene encodes CDR1 SQVTM and CDR2 ANQGSEA. This CDR3 contains 11 residues. V shed 8 bases and J shed 6 bases, with 10 bases lying between them. CDR3 in amino acids: CSLAESGELFF. The CDR3, as DNA: TGCAGCTTAGCGGAATCCGGGGAGCTGTTTTTT.

This clonotype was seen repeatedly, ten times or more. The J gene is TRBJ2-5, the V gene TRBV7-2; D assignment may be TRBD1 or TRBD2 (6 bases each). With 4 bases removed from V and 5 bases from J, the gap between germline ends came to 17 bases. Germline values: CDR1 SGHTA, CDR2 FQGNSA. CDR3 length: 15 residues. CDR3 DNA: TGTGCCAGCAGCTCCCTGGGGGGCCTCTGGGAGACCCAGTACTTC. Translating gives CASSSLGGLWETQYF.

Ten or more counts support this clonotype. The chain combines TRBV6-5 with TRBJ1-1; D unresolved. Germline V CDR1 and CDR2: MNHEY, SVGAGI. The V and J ends lost 0 bases and 0 bases respectively, with 8 bases between them. The CDR3 is made up of 15 amino acids. CDR3 coding DNA: TGTGCCAGCAGTTACTCTACAGACATGAACACTGAAGCTTTCTTT. Translating gives CASSYSTDMNTEAFF.

J is TRBJ2-1 and V is TRBV20-1; TRBD1 matches 8 bases. This CDR3 is built from 17 residues. V shed 6 bases and J 2 bases; nucleotides not matched to a gene: 15. Germline CDR1 DFQATT, CDR2 SNEGSKA (reference sequence). In DNA form, the CDR3 reads TGCAGTGCCCCCCCCTGGGGCCCAGGGGGCGCCTACAATGAGCAGTTCTTC. It specifies CSAPPWGPGGAYNEQFF.

At least ten counts were recorded for this clonotype. The V gene is TRBV2, the J gene TRBJ2-7; D possibly corresponds to TRBD1 (5 bases). CDR1 and CDR2 from the germline V gene are SNHLY and FYNNEI. The CDR3 length is 12 residues. Trimming removed 4 bases at V and 3 bases at J, with 7 bases between. The CDR3 DNA reads as TGTGCCAGCAGTGGGACAAACTACGAGCAGTACTTC. Translation: CASSGTNYEQYF.

This clonotype was picked up many times. The rearrangement joins TRBV20-1 to TRBJ2-5; a possible D gene is TRBD2 (6 bases). Trimming shortened V by 1 base and J by 2 bases, and 11 bases separated the two germline ends. The germline gives CDR1 DFQATT, CDR2 SNEGSKA (reference sequence). The CDR3 contains 14 residues. In DNA, the CDR3 is TGCAGTGCTAGAGGGATAGCGGTTCAAGAGACCCAGTACTTC. The encoded protein is CSARGIAVQETQYF.